This record looks at one T cell receptor (beta chain) sequence and its context. The source of the sample is a study of T cell changes during pregnancy in multiple sclerosis. Sequencing was performed with immunoSEQ multiplex PCR; in TCRdb, only in-frame clones are kept and a portion is missing. Of 38,000 or so clones in the sample, roughly 89% are singletons; the top ten hold approximately 0.5%. The CDR3 runs 14 residues. Germline V gene data show CDR1 as SGHTA and CDR2 as FQGTGA. V was pared by 2 bases and J by 0 bases, with 7 bases between. The chain carries TRBV7-3 and TRBJ1-1, with D hard to call. The source was CD4+ T cells from peripheral blood mononuclear cells, collected in the second trimester of pregnancy. The receptor comes from a female donor with multiple sclerosis, enrolled in a pregnancy study. The CDR3 DNA reads as TGTGCCAGCAGCTTAGGACTCTTGAACACTGAAGCTTTCTTT. Translated, it gives CASSLGLLNTEAFF. Combining the CDR3 with reference TRBV7-3 and TRBJ1-1 gives the whole variable domain GAGVSQTPSNKVTEKGKYVELRCDPISGHTALYWYRQSLGQGPEFLIYFQGTGAADDSGLPNDRFFAVRPEGSVSTLKIQRTERGDSAVYLCASSLGLLNTEAFFGQGTRLTVV.